The table lists the clone carrying this TCR beta chain with a few counts. The antigen remains unidentified. The data stem from a study of T cells after yellow fever vaccination. The study's findings and limits: Once the booster was given, most primary-vaccination clones reappeared, at approximately 97% for CD4 and roughly 90% for CD8.

One entry per CDR3 protein, called by TCRdb with MiXCR from the 5' RACE reads. Of 200,000 to 300,000 distinct CDR3 sequences detected, approximately 13% appear once; the ten largest clones hold 0.4% to 0.65%. The junction had 6 bases not matched to a gene; V was cut back by 4 bases and J by 3 bases. Germline V gives CDR1 SGHRS, CDR2 YFSETQ. This CDR3 is 14 amino acids long. The sequences come from CD4+ T cells sorted from PBMCs, collected 45 days after the yellow fever booster vaccination. The chain recombines TRBV5-1 with TRBJ1-1; 7 bases agree with TRBD1. This TCR was sampled from a man aged 25-45 years who received the YFV17D yellow fever vaccine. The CDR3 nucleotides are TGCGCCAGCAGCCCCTCCACAGGGGACACTGAAGCTTTCTTT. Translating it yields CASSPSTGDTEAFF.